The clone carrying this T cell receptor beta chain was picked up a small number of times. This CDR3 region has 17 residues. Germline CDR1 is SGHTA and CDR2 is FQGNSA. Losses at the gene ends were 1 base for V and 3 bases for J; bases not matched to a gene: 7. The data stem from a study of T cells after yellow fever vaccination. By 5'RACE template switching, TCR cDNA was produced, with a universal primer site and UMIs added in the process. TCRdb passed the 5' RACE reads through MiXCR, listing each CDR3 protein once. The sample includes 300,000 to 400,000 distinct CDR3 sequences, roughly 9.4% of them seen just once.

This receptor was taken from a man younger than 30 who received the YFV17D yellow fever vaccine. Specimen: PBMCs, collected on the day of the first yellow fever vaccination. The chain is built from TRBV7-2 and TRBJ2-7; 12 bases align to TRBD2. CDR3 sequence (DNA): TGTGCCAGCAGCTTAGTCCTAGCGGGGGGGCTCGGCTACGAGCAGTACTTC. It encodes CASSLVLAGGLGYEQYF.